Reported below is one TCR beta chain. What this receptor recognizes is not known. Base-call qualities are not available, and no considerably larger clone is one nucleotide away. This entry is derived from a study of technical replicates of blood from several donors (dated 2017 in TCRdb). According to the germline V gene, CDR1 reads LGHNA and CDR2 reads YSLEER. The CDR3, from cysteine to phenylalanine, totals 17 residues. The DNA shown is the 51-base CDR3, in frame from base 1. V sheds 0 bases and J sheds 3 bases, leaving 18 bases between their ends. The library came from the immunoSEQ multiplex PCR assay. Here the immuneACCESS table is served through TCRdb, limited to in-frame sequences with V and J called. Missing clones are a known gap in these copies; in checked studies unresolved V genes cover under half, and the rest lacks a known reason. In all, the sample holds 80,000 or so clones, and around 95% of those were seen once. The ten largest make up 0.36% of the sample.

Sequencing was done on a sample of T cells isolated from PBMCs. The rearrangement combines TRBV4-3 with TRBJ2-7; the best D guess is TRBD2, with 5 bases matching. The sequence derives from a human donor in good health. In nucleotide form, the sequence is TGCGCCAGCAGCCAAGATTGGGGAGAGGCAGGCGACTACGAGCAGTACTTC. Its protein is CASSQDWGEAGDYEQYF.